This T cell receptor beta chain emerged from a study of shared clonotypes between healthy human individuals. Whole-study findings and limits: Clonotypes that were shared across a handful of donors made up around 5% of naive CD4 clonotypes.

In the CD4+ fraction, cells were divided into CD45RA+ naive and CD45RA-negative memory subsets. Details on this clone: What it binds is not known.

Method: immunoSEQ multiplex PCR; TCRdb's copy keeps in-frame clones and lacks some. The repertoire consists of about 520,000 clones, with 90% to 96% occurring once and the leading ten covering approximately 0.067%. With V trimmed by 6 bases and J by 4 bases, 4 bases remained unmatched. Per germline, CDR1 MNHEY and CDR2 SMNVEV (reference sequence). This CDR3 is 13 amino acids long. This clonotype was sampled from a woman aged 25-40 years in good health. Specimen: naive CD4+ T cells sorted from blood. The sample's subset: CD45RA+ positively selected. J is TRBJ1-2 and V is TRBV27, with 8 nucleotides matching TRBD1. CDR3 in DNA: TGTGCCAGCAGCCGACAGGGGTTCTATGGCTACACCTTC. Protein sequence: CASSRQGFYGYTF.